This T cell receptor beta chain was recorded in a study of cytomegalovirus exposure and HLA in healthy donors. Background on the study: In a later analysis, it was reported that the roughly 130 validation repertoires had been produced on the same platform as the 700 or so repertoires belonging to the first cohort.

The study's findings and limits: According to a subsequent analysis, TCR clusters from the first cohort were inclined to appear together in the 90 to 150 validation repertoires.

Turning to this clone: The antigen is unknown.

This CDR3 has 14 amino acids. V lost 9 bases and J 3 bases, leaving 17 bases between the germline ends. Germline CDR1 is SNHLY and CDR2 is FYNNEI. Assay used: immunoSEQ multiplex PCR; TCRdb lists only in-frame clones, some missing. This table has 100,000 to 150,000 clones, about 91% appearing once. The sample was PBMCs. The origin of this receptor is a woman younger than 30 in good health and CMV-seronegative. The V call is TRBV2, the J call TRBJ1-2; D possibly corresponds to TRBD1 (6 bases). CDR3 nucleotides: TGTGCCAGTTTAGGGGGACGCAGTTACTATGGCTACACCTTC. It specifies CASLGGRSYYGYTF. Using reference TRBV2 and TRBJ1-2 for the parts outside the CDR3, the full variable domain is EPEVTQTPSHQVTQMGQEVILRCVPISNHLYFYWYRQILGQKVEFLVSFYNNEISEKSEIFDDQFSVERPDGSNFTLKIRSTKLEDSAMYFCASLGGRSYYGYTFGSGTRLTVV.